These T cell receptor beta chains were read from a single sample in a study of blood T cell repertoires in COVID-19. Only in-frame clones appear in the TCRdb table, and some are missing; sequencing was by immunoSEQ multiplex PCR. The data hold almost 35,000 clones, with 80% to 90% observed a single time. The sequenced sample consisted of peripheral blood. These receptors came from a man between 60 and 70 years old with active COVID-19. Both conserved end residues are part of each CDR3. The D gene is left open where the match is weak. Size values are once, few and many counts, or a class for expanded clones, and some rows have none.

d_gene	v_gene	j_gene	abundance	CDR3nt	CDR3aa
TRBD2	TRBV29-1	TRBJ2-7	-	TGCAGCGTTGAAAAACGGGAGGGCCTCTACGAGCAGTACTTC	CSVEKREGLYEQYF
TRBD1	TRBV9	TRBJ1-3	medium-sized	TGTGCCAGCAGCGTCCAGGGGGCTGGAAACACCATATATTTT	CASSVQGAGNTIYF
TRBD2	TRBV2	TRBJ2-7	-	TGTGCCAGCAGTGCCAAACGGACTAGCGGGTACCGCTCCTACGAGCAGTACTTC	CASSAKRTSGYRSYEQYF
TRBD1	TRBV7-9	TRBJ1-6	-	TGTGCCAGCAGCTTGGGGACAGGTTATAATTCACCCCTCCACTTT	CASSLGTGYNSPLHF
TRBD1	TRBV2	TRBJ1-4	-	TGTGCCAGCATCACCGGGACAGGGGGGAGTAGTGAAAAACTGTTTTTT	CASITGTGGSSEKLFF
TRBD2	TRBV11-3	TRBJ2-1	-	TGTGCCAGCAGCTCCCGCCCCGGACTAGCTTTGAATGAGCAGTTCTTC	CASSSRPGLALNEQFF
-	TRBV5-1	TRBJ2-3	-	TGCGCCAGCAGCTTGGTTGGTGGCATGGGCACAGATACGCAGTATTTT	CASSLVGGMGTDTQYF
TRBD2	TRBV7-9	TRBJ2-2	-	TGTGCCAGCAGCTTAGATTTAGAGCGGCGGGAGAGTCGGGAGCTGTTTTTT	CASSLDLERRESRELFF
-	TRBV5-1	TRBJ1-1	-	TGCGCCAGCAGCTTGAGGAGTATGAACACTGAAGCTTTCTTT	CASSLRSMNTEAFF
TRBD2	TRBV19	TRBJ2-5	-	TGTGCCAGTAGTATTTCAATAAGACTAGCGGAAGAGACCCAGTACTTC	CASSISIRLAEETQYF
-	TRBV27	TRBJ1-2	few	TGTGCCAGCAGTCTAGTAGGGGGGGCGGAAGCTAACTATGGCTACACCTTC	CASSLVGGAEANYGYTF
TRBD1	TRBV3-1/TRBV3-2	TRBJ1-2	-	TGTGCCAGCAGCCCTCGGGACAGGGGAGGTGGCGGCTACACCTTC	CASSPRDRGGGGYTF
TRBD1	TRBV6-5	TRBJ2-7	-	TGTGCCAGCAACACCGGGACAGCAACCTACGAGCAGTACTTC	CASNTGTATYEQYF
-	TRBV30	TRBJ1-3	-	TGTGCCTGGAGTGGAGGGGGTGGAAACACCATATATTTT	CAWSGGGGNTIYF
TRBD1	TRBV27	TRBJ1-6	-	TGTGCCAGCAGTCCCGACAGGGGGCTGAATTCACCCCTCCACTTT	CASSPDRGLNSPLHF
-	TRBV28	TRBJ1-1	-	TGTGCCAGCAGTAGGATGGGGCCGGGCACTGAAGCTTTCTTT	CASSRMGPGTEAFF
-	TRBV3-1/TRBV3-2	TRBJ2-2	-	TGTGCCAGCAGCCAAGAGTACTTAGCGACCCCCACCGGGGAGCTGTTTTTT	CASSQEYLATPTGELFF
TRBD1	TRBV24-1	TRBJ2-1	-	TGTGCCACCAGTGACTTGACAGGGGTGGACAATGAGCAGTTCTTC	CATSDLTGVDNEQFF
-	TRBV2	TRBJ2-1	-	TGTGCCAGCCTAGACCCGAGCTCCTACAATGAGCAGTTCTTC	CASLDPSSYNEQFF
TRBD1	TRBV7-2	TRBJ2-7	-	TGTGCCAGCAGCTTAGCCGGGACAGGGGGTAAGAACTACGAGCAGTACTTC	CASSLAGTGGKNYEQYF
TRBD2	TRBV7-2	TRBJ2-3	-	TGTGCCAGCAGCTTAGTTGCAGCGGGAGGTCGGGATACGCAGTATTTT	CASSLVAAGGRDTQYF
-	TRBV18	TRBJ1-1	-	TGTGCCAGCACCGACTCACCGAACACTGAAGCTTTCTTT	CASTDSPNTEAFF
TRBD1	TRBV25-1	TRBJ2-7	-	TGTGCCAGCAGTGAGGGGACAGCCTCCTACGAGCAGTACTTC	CASSEGTASYEQYF
TRBD2	TRBV3-1/TRBV3-2	TRBJ2-3	-	TGTGCCAGCAGCCAAGATCATTTCCGGAGTAGCGGGAGTACAGATACGCAGTATTTT	CASSQDHFRSSGSTDTQYF
-	TRBV5-1	TRBJ1-1	once	TGCGCCAGCAGCCCCGGGTTGGACACTGAAGCTTTCTTT	CASSPGLDTEAFF
TRBD2	TRBV5-1	TRBJ2-1	-	TGCGCCAGCAGCCGGACTAGCGGGACTCGATCCTCCTACAATGAGCAGTTCTTC	CASSRTSGTRSSYNEQFF
TRBD2	TRBV7-2	TRBJ2-5	-	TGTGCCAGCAGCTCAGGAGGCGCGGGAGGGCCTCGGACCGTGACCCAGTACTTC	CASSSGGAGGPRTVTQYF
-	TRBV19	TRBJ1-1	-	TGTGCCAGTAGTATCGGACAGATTGAAGCTTTCTTT	CASSIGQIEAFF
TRBD2	TRBV19	TRBJ2-7	-	TGTGCCAGTAGTAGGGGACTAGCGGCTAGCTCCTACGAGCAGTACTTC	CASSRGLAASSYEQYF
TRBD2	TRBV5-4	TRBJ2-7	-	TGTGCCAGCAGCTTGGAGGGGACTAGCTACGAGCAGTACTTC	CASSLEGTSYEQYF
TRBD1	TRBV29-1	TRBJ1-1	-	TGCAGCACGGGACAGGGACTGAACACTGAAGCTTTCTTT	CSTGQGLNTEAFF
TRBD2	TRBV4-1	TRBJ2-1	-	TGCGCCAGCAGCCAAGTCCCGGGACTAGCGGAAAGGAATGAGCAGTTCTTC	CASSQVPGLAERNEQFF
-	TRBV9	TRBJ2-3	-	TGTGCCAGCAGCGTAGTAGGCGGCGGCGGAGATACGCAGTATTTT	CASSVVGGGGDTQYF
-	TRBV4-2	TRBJ2-1	-	TGTGCCAGCAGCCATATTTACAATGAGCAGTTCTTC	CASSHIYNEQFF
-	TRBV7-6	TRBJ2-5	-	TGTGCCAGCAGCAACCGAGTAGCGGAGGACTTTACTGAAGAGACCCAGTACTTC	CASSNRVAEDFTEETQYF
TRBD1	TRBV5-1	TRBJ2-1	-	TGCGCCAGCAGCCCCCCGGGACAGAATGAGCAGTTCTTC	CASSPPGQNEQFF
-	TRBV4-1	TRBJ2-1	-	TGCGCCAGCAGCCAAGTAGGCCCAAGGTGGGGCGATGAGCAGTTCTTC	CASSQVGPRWGDEQFF
-	TRBV18	TRBJ2-7	-	TGTGCCAGCTCATCGAACTTTGGCTCCTACGAGCAGTACTTC	CASSSNFGSYEQYF
-	TRBV7-9	TRBJ2-5	-	TGTGCCAGCGCCCCCGGAGGGGAAACGTGGGAGACCCAGTACTTC	CASAPGGETWETQYF
-	TRBV5-4	TRBJ2-2	-	TGTGCCAGCAGCTTGGGTCCGGGAGACGGCACCGGGGAGCTGTTTTTT	CASSLGPGDGTGELFF
TRBD2	TRBV5-1	TRBJ2-7	-	TGCGCCAGCAGCCCCACAACGACTAGCGGTACCTACGAGCAGTACTTC	CASSPTTTSGTYEQYF
TRBD1	TRBV5-4	TRBJ2-3	-	TGTGCCAGCAGCTTGGCATACAGGACAGGGAGGGATACGCAGTATTTT	CASSLAYRTGRDTQYF
TRBD1	TRBV11-2	TRBJ2-1	-	TGTGCCAGCAGCTTAGTATCTGGACAGGGGATGAATGAGCAGTTCTTC	CASSLVSGQGMNEQFF
-	TRBV15	TRBJ1-3	-	TGTGCCACCAGCAGAGACAGGGGCCCTGGAAACACCATATATTTT	CATSRDRGPGNTIYF
TRBD1	TRBV18	TRBJ1-3	few	TGTGCCAGCTCACCAGACAGGGAATTTGGAAACACCATATATTTT	CASSPDREFGNTIYF
-	TRBV5-8	TRBJ2-7	few	TGTGCCAGCAGGGTAAACAACGAGCAGTACTTC	CASRVNNEQYF
TRBD2	TRBV6-1	TRBJ2-1	-	TGTGCCAGCAGTGGGAACCTAGCGGGAGGGCCGGGTGAGCAGTTCTTC	CASSGNLAGGPGEQFF
TRBD1	TRBV7-8	TRBJ2-5	-	TGTGCCAGCAGCGCCGACAGGGTAGAGACCCAGTACTTC	CASSADRVETQYF
TRBD2	TRBV6-6	TRBJ2-7	-	TGTGCCAGCAGCGACACGGGACTAGCGGGCTACGAGCAGTACTTC	CASSDTGLAGYEQYF
-	TRBV18	TRBJ2-7	once	TGTGCCAGCTCACCGAATTGGGGGGACGAGCAGTACTTC	CASSPNWGDEQYF
TRBD2	TRBV19	TRBJ2-1	-	TGTGCCAGTAGTAGCTCTAGCGGGAGGCTTGTCATTCGGGGTGAGCAGTTCTTC	CASSSSSGRLVIRGEQFF
-	TRBV24-1	TRBJ2-1	-	TGTGCCACCAGTGACACCGGGAATGAGCAGTTCTTC	CATSDTGNEQFF
-	TRBV7-2	TRBJ2-5	-	TGTGCCAGCAGCCTCTTACCAGGCCTCCTGCAAGAGACCCAGTACTTC	CASSLLPGLLQETQYF
-	TRBV9	TRBJ2-3	-	TGTGCCAGCAGCTCGAGAACCCCGGTGGCGCAGTATTTT	CASSSRTPVAQYF
-	TRBV7-9	TRBJ2-3	-	TGTGCGCCAAAGGACATCCGCACAGATACGCAGTATTTT	CAPKDIRTDTQYF
-	TRBV9	TRBJ2-2	-	TGTGCCAGCAGCGTTTCCGGGAGAGTCGGGGAGCTGTTTTTT	CASSVSGRVGELFF
-	TRBV3-1/TRBV3-2	TRBJ2-1	-	TGTGCCAGCAGCCAAGGTTTGGGCAGGGGTGAGCAGTTCTTC	CASSQGLGRGEQFF
-	TRBV27	TRBJ1-1	-	TGTGCCAGCAGTTTGGGCAGGGGGAACACTGAAGCTTTCTTT	CASSLGRGNTEAFF
TRBD2	TRBV27	TRBJ2-7	-	TGTGCCAGCAGTTTATCTTTGGGGGGGGTCTCCTACGAGCAGTACTTC	CASSLSLGGVSYEQYF